This is a list of T cell receptor beta chains from one sample in a study of cytomegalovirus exposure and HLA in healthy donors. Using immunoSEQ multiplex PCR, the repertoire was profiled, and TCRdb retains in-frame clones only, with some absent. The table shows some 74,000 clones, with around 64% occurring only once. Material: PBMCs. The receptors were sampled from a middle-aged man in good health and CMV-seropositive. CDR3s include the opening cysteine and the closing phenylalanine or tryptophan. Fields, in order: clone size, D gene, V gene, J gene, CDR3 DNA, CDR3 protein. A D gene is named only where the DNA matches it firmly. Size is stated for part of the rows, as once, few or many counts, or as a class when the clone is expanded.

size: .
D: .
V: TRBV10-1
J: TRBJ1-2
DNA: TGCGCCAGCAACTTCACAGGGTTTGGCTACACCTTC
CDR3: CASNFTGFGYTF

size: .
D: .
V: TRBV5-3
J: TRBJ1-6
DNA: TGTGCCAGAAAGAACGGGGTCCCCTATAATTCACCCCTCCACTTT
CDR3: CARKNGVPYNSPLHF

size: .
D: TRBD2
V: TRBV4-2
J: TRBJ2-2
DNA: TGTGCCAGCAGCCCAACCGCTTTAGCGGGGAGTTATACCGGGGAGCTGTTTTTT
CDR3: CASSPTALAGSYTGELFF

size: .
D: TRBD1
V: TRBV18
J: TRBJ2-7
DNA: TGTGCCAGCTCACCGACAGGGGATGGGGAGCAGTACTTC
CDR3: CASSPTGDGEQYF

size: .
D: .
V: TRBV6-5
J: TRBJ2-2
DNA: TGTGCCAGCAGTTCATTGAACACCGGGGAGCTGTTTTTT
CDR3: CASSSLNTGELFF

size: .
D: .
V: TRBV10-3
J: TRBJ1-2
DNA: TGTGCCATCTTCTCCAGGTCCGGCTACACCTTC
CDR3: CAIFSRSGYTF

size: few
D: .
V: TRBV19
J: TRBJ1-5
DNA: TGTGCCAGTAGTATAGAGGAGGGAGTCACTCAGCCCCAGCATTTT
CDR3: CASSIEEGVTQPQHF

size: .
D: TRBD1
V: TRBV7-8
J: TRBJ1-5
DNA: TGTGCCAGCAGCCCCAGAAGTAGGACAGGGCGAAATCAGCCCCAGCATTTT
CDR3: CASSPRSRTGRNQPQHF

size: .
D: TRBD2
V: TRBV9
J: TRBJ2-7
DNA: TGTGCCAGCAGCTCAGCGGGGGGGGCCGAGCAGTACTTC
CDR3: CASSSAGGAEQYF

size: .
D: TRBD1
V: TRBV7-9
J: TRBJ1-2
DNA: TGTGCCAGCAATTTAGACGACAGGGTATTGAGAGGGGGCTACACCTTC
CDR3: CASNLDDRVLRGGYTF

size: .
D: TRBD1
V: TRBV30
J: TRBJ2-2
DNA: TGTGCCTGGAGTAGACAGGGGGGGACCGGGGAGCTGTTTTTT
CDR3: CAWSRQGGTGELFF

size: .
D: .
V: TRBV14
J: TRBJ1-2
DNA: TGTGCCAGCAGCCAAGGACGGGCTAACTATGGCTACACCTTC
CDR3: CASSQGRANYGYTF

size: .
D: .
V: TRBV2
J: TRBJ1-5
DNA: TGTGCCAGCAGTGAAGCCACCGGGAGACAGCCCCAGCATTTT
CDR3: CASSEATGRQPQHF

size: .
D: .
V: TRBV4-2
J: TRBJ2-5
DNA: TGTGCCAGCAGCCAAGTACAGCAAGAGACCCAGTACTTC
CDR3: CASSQVQQETQYF

size: .
D: TRBD2
V: TRBV19
J: TRBJ2-7
DNA: TGTGCCAGTAGTAGGAAGGCCCTCAATACGGGGGGATACTACGAGCAGTACTTC
CDR3: CASSRKALNTGGYYEQYF

size: .
D: .
V: TRBV30
J: TRBJ1-1
DNA: TGTGCCTGGAGTCGGAGGGAAATAATGAACACTGAAGCTTTCTTT
CDR3: CAWSRREIMNTEAFF

size: .
D: TRBD1
V: TRBV6-5
J: TRBJ2-2
DNA: TGTGCCAGCACCAGGACAGGGAGGAACACCGGGGAGCTGTTTTTT
CDR3: CASTRTGRNTGELFF

size: .
D: .
V: TRBV10-2
J: TRBJ1-2
DNA: TGCGCCAGCAGTACCATTTCGGGGGGCTACACCTTC
CDR3: CASSTISGGYTF

size: .
D: .
V: TRBV5-1
J: TRBJ2-2
DNA: TGCGCCAGCAGCCTGATTGGACAGCTGAACACCGGGGAGCTGTTTTTT
CDR3: CASSLIGQLNTGELFF

size: .
D: .
V: TRBV10-3
J: TRBJ1-1
DNA: TGTGCCAATCAGATTTCTTTGAACACTGAAGCTTTCTTT
CDR3: CANQISLNTEAFF

size: .
D: .
V: TRBV15
J: TRBJ2-6
DNA: TGTGCCACCAGCAGAGAACACACGAACTCTGGGGCCAACGTCCTGACTTTC
CDR3: CATSREHTNSGANVLTF

size: few
D: TRBD1
V: TRBV5-1
J: TRBJ2-5
DNA: TGCGCCAGCAGCTGGCCCCGACAGGGGGTCCACCGCGATTCAAGAGAGACCCAGTACTTC
CDR3: CASSWPRQGVHRDSRETQYF

size: .
D: TRBD1
V: TRBV5-4
J: TRBJ1-2
DNA: TGTGCCAGCAGCTCCCCCGGGACAGGGGAAAGAGGGGGCTACACCTTC
CDR3: CASSSPGTGERGGYTF

size: .
D: TRBD1
V: TRBV6-5
J: TRBJ2-5
DNA: TGTGCCAGCAGAGACCGGACAGGGTCCCAAGAGACCCAGTACTTC
CDR3: CASRDRTGSQETQYF

size: .
D: .
V: TRBV2
J: TRBJ1-4
DNA: TGTGCCAGCACGGCGACAGGATTAACTAATGAAAAACTGTTTTTT
CDR3: CASTATGLTNEKLFF

size: .
D: .
V: TRBV10-3
J: TRBJ2-6
DNA: TGTGCCATCACCGGGACTGATAGCTCTGGGGCCAACGTCCTGACTTTC
CDR3: CAITGTDSSGANVLTF

size: .
D: TRBD1
V: TRBV5-1
J: TRBJ1-1
DNA: TGCGCCAGCAGCTTGACGGCAGGGGGTTGGGAAGCTTTCTTT
CDR3: CASSLTAGGWEAFF

size: .
D: TRBD1
V: TRBV2
J: TRBJ2-7
DNA: TGTGCCAGCAGTGAGGGGACAGGGATCTCCTACGAGCAGTACTTC
CDR3: CASSEGTGISYEQYF

size: .
D: .
V: TRBV28
J: TRBJ1-5
DNA: TGTGCCAGCAGTTCCCCCGGGGCGCGGAGGGCCCAGCATTTT
CDR3: CASSSPGARRAQHF

size: .
D: TRBD1
V: TRBV6-6
J: TRBJ1-5
DNA: TGTGCCAGCAGCCTACGTGGGGACAGGATCCAGCATTTT
CDR3: CASSLRGDRIQHF

size: few
D: .
V: TRBV4-1
J: TRBJ2-3
DNA: TGCGCCAGCAGCCGTCTAGGGGGGGGGACGACAGATACGCAGTATTTT
CDR3: CASSRLGGGTTDTQYF

size: .
D: TRBD1
V: TRBV29-1
J: TRBJ2-1
DNA: TGCAGCGTTGAAACGGACAGGACCTACAATGAGCAGTTCTTC
CDR3: CSVETDRTYNEQFF

size: .
D: TRBD1
V: TRBV7-2
J: TRBJ2-2
DNA: TGTGCCAGCAGCTACGACAGGGCCGGGGAGCTGTTTTTT
CDR3: CASSYDRAGELFF

size: .
D: TRBD1
V: TRBV15
J: TRBJ1-5
DNA: TGTGCCACCAGCAGCGCGACAGGGATCAGTCATTTT
CDR3: CATSSATGISHF

size: .
D: .
V: TRBV29-1
J: TRBJ1-4
DNA: TGCAGCGCAACAACGGAGGGAAAACTGTTTTTT
CDR3: CSATTEGKLFF

size: .
D: .
V: TRBV30
J: TRBJ1-1
DNA: TGTGCCTGCGTCCCGGAGGGGTACACTGAAGCTTTCTTT
CDR3: CACVPEGYTEAFF

size: .
D: TRBD2
V: TRBV7-3
J: TRBJ2-1
DNA: TGTGCCAGCAGCCCCCTTCGGACTAGCGGGGGCGCTCAGTTCTTC
CDR3: CASSPLRTSGGAQFF

size: .
D: .
V: TRBV5-4
J: TRBJ1-4
DNA: TGTGCCAGCAGCTTTTCGGTAGATGAAAAACTGTTTTTT
CDR3: CASSFSVDEKLFF

size: .
D: TRBD1
V: TRBV19
J: TRBJ1-5
DNA: TGTGCCAGTAGTGTGACAGGGTCTAATCAGCCCCAGCATTTT
CDR3: CASSVTGSNQPQHF

size: .
D: .
V: TRBV5-6
J: TRBJ2-7
DNA: TGTGCCAGCAGCTTCTTACTAGCACTGGAGCAGTACTTC
CDR3: CASSFLLALEQYF

size: once
D: TRBD1
V: TRBV11-2
J: TRBJ2-1
DNA: TGTGCCAGCAGCTTGGACAGGGCCCATGAACAGTTCTTC
CDR3: CASSLDRAHEQFF

size: .
D: .
V: TRBV2
J: TRBJ2-3
DNA: TGTGCCAGCAGTGCCCTAACTATAGCTAACACAGATACGCAGTATTTT
CDR3: CASSALTIANTDTQYF

size: .
D: .
V: TRBV7-2
J: TRBJ1-1
DNA: TGTGCCAGCAGCTTCCACAGGGTGAACACTGAAGCTTTCTTT
CDR3: CASSFHRVNTEAFF

size: .
D: TRBD1
V: TRBV7-9
J: TRBJ1-4
DNA: TGTGCCAGCAGCCGTAGTATTGGGACAGGGGGTGAAAAACTGTTTTTT
CDR3: CASSRSIGTGGEKLFF

size: .
D: TRBD2
V: TRBV10-3
J: TRBJ2-5
DNA: TGTGCCATCAGTGAGTCGTCGCTAGCGGGGGTCCGTGAGACCCAGTACTTC
CDR3: CAISESSLAGVRETQYF

size: .
D: .
V: TRBV7-9
J: TRBJ2-5
DNA: TGTGCCAGCAGCGCTAGGGACTCGCGAGAGACCCAGTACTTC
CDR3: CASSARDSRETQYF

size: .
D: .
V: TRBV6-6
J: TRBJ1-4
DNA: TGTGCCAGCAGTTTACAGGTCTCAACTAATGAAAAACTGTTTTTT
CDR3: CASSLQVSTNEKLFF

size: .
D: .
V: TRBV15
J: TRBJ1-1
DNA: TGTGCCACCAGCAGATCCTGGGGGGGCACTGAAGCTTTCTTT
CDR3: CATSRSWGGTEAFF

size: .
D: .
V: TRBV28
J: TRBJ1-4
DNA: TGTGCCACTAGGATTACGGGGAGGCTTAATGAAAAACTGTTTTTT
CDR3: CATRITGRLNEKLFF

size: .
D: TRBD1
V: TRBV7-9
J: TRBJ1-4
DNA: TGTGCCAGCAGTGGAGACAGGGGTGTAAAACTGTTTTTT
CDR3: CASSGDRGVKLFF

size: .
D: TRBD1
V: TRBV5-5
J: TRBJ2-7
DNA: TGTGCCAGCAGCGCGGCCGGGACAGGGATTAGCGAGCAATACTTC
CDR3: CASSAAGTGISEQYF

size: .
D: .
V: TRBV5-4
J: TRBJ2-5
DNA: TGTGCCAGCAGCTTGTATCAGGCTACCCAGTACTTC
CDR3: CASSLYQATQYF

size: .
D: .
V: TRBV5-1
J: TRBJ2-3
DNA: TGCGCCAGCAGCTCTATTAGCGGCACAGATACGCAGTATTTT
CDR3: CASSSISGTDTQYF

size: .
D: TRBD1
V: TRBV5-4
J: TRBJ2-2
DNA: TGTGCCAGCAGCTTGAAGACAGGGGTTGTCGGGGAGCTGTTTTTT
CDR3: CASSLKTGVVGELFF

size: .
D: TRBD1
V: TRBV6-5
J: TRBJ2-7
DNA: TGTGCCAGCAGTGGGACAGGGATCCAGTACGAGCAGTACTTC
CDR3: CASSGTGIQYEQYF

size: .
D: .
V: TRBV19
J: TRBJ2-7
DNA: TGTGCCAGTAGTATAGTCGGGGGAGGATCAAGTTACCCCTACGAGCAGTACTTC
CDR3: CASSIVGGGSSYPYEQYF

size: .
D: .
V: TRBV29-1
J: TRBJ2-3
DNA: TGCAGCGTTGTTTTCGGGGCAGATACGCAGTATTTT
CDR3: CSVVFGADTQYF